Following are 27 T cell receptor beta chains from one sample sequenced in a study of blood T cell repertoires in COVID-19. Assay: immunoSEQ multiplex PCR; the TCRdb copy retains only in-frame clones and omits some. This sample has hundreds of thousands of clones, with 90% found just once. The specimen was peripheral blood. Receptors originate from a woman in her forties with COVID-19, enrolled during active disease.

The chain has TRBV28 and TRBJ1-4; 9 nucleotides match TRBD1. The germline gives CDR1 MDHEN, CDR2 SYDVKM. The CDR3 length is 17 residues. J lost 3 bases, V lost 5 bases, and 10 bases had no gene match. The CDR3 nucleotides are TGTGCCAGCAGTGGAGAACAGGGGGCGCGGGCTAATGAAAAACTGTTTTTT. It encodes CASSGEQGARANEKLFF.

The CDR3 coding sequence is TGCGCCAGCAGCCAAACAGGGGGCAGGCAGCCCCAGCATTTT. Encoded protein: CASSQTGGRQPQHF. V gene TRBV4-3 combines with J gene TRBJ1-5; 9 nucleotides line up with TRBD1. Germline lookup yields CDR1 LGHNA and CDR2 YSLEER. V was clipped by 2 bases and J by 7 bases; unmatched bases: 3. The CDR3 is 14 residues long.

The chain recombines TRBV4-1 with TRBJ1-1; D ambiguous. In germline, CDR1 is MGHRA, CDR2 YSYEKL. This CDR3 contains 14 residues. Trimming took off 4 bases at V and 2 bases at J, with 11 bases between the two ends. CDR3 DNA sequence: TGCGCCAGCAGCCGGGCCGACGGCAACACTGAAGCTTTCTTT. Protein product: CASSRADGNTEAFF.

V is TRBV15 and J is TRBJ1-1, with 7 bases lining up with TRBD1. V dropped 1 base and J dropped 4; count of bases not matched to a gene: 3. Germline V gene data show CDR1 as LNHNV and CDR2 as YYDKDF (reference sequence). There are 14 residues in the CDR3. CDR3 protein: CATSRGGDSTEAFF. The CDR3 DNA sequence: TGTGCCACCAGCAGAGGCGGGGACAGCACTGAAGCTTTCTTT.

The chain couples TRBV7-3 to TRBJ2-3; D perhaps matches TRBD2 (6 bases). V lost 5 bases, J lost 5 bases, and 14 bases lay in between. CDR3 length: 14 amino acids. The germline V gene encodes CDR1 SGHTA and CDR2 FQGTGA. The CDR3 nucleotides are TGTGCCAGCAGCCCCGGGACTTCCCAAGATACGCAGTATTTT. Translating gives CASSPGTSQDTQYF. Full variable domain (remainder filled in from reference TRBV7-3 and TRBJ2-3): GAGVSQTPSNKVTEKGKYVELRCDPISGHTALYWYRQSLGQGPEFLIYFQGTGAADDSGLPNDRFFAVRPEGSVSTLKIQRTERGDSAVYLCASSPGTSQDTQYFGPGTRLTVL.

The sample holds one count of this clone. This chain connects TRBV6-6 to TRBJ2-1; 8 bases align to TRBD2. Trimming took 5 bases from V and 9 from J; bases not matched to a gene: 12. The germline CDR1 and CDR2 sequences are MNHNY and SVGAGI (reference sequence). CDR3 length equals 15 residues. The CDR3 sequence is CASSPPRTSRAEQFF. The CDR3 DNA follows: TGTGCCAGCAGTCCGCCCAGGACTAGCCGGGCTGAGCAGTTCTTC.

This chain links TRBV7-9 with TRBJ1-2; D remains ambiguous. V was pared by 0 bases and J by 8 bases, with 10 bases between. The CDR3 totals 13 residues. From germline, CDR1 is SEHNR and CDR2 FQNEAQ (reference sequence). In nucleotides, the CDR3 is TGTGCCAGCAGCTTAGCTGGGGAGGTCGGCTACACCTTC. Translated: CASSLAGEVGYTF.

The chain recombines TRBV7-9 with TRBJ1-1; 9 bases line up with TRBD1. J was trimmed by 3 bases and V by 1 base; bases with no gene match: 6. The CDR3 runs 16 residues. Per the germline V gene, CDR1 is SEHNR and CDR2 is FQNEAQ (reference sequence). This CDR3 is CASSLDTGGADTEAFF. CDR3 in DNA: TGTGCCAGCAGCTTAGATACAGGGGGCGCTGACACTGAAGCTTTCTTT. Combining the CDR3 with reference TRBV7-9 and TRBJ1-1 gives the whole variable domain DTGVSQNPRHKITKRGQNVTFRCDPISEHNRLYWYRQTLGQGPEFLTYFQNEAQLEKSRLLSDRFSAERPKGSFSTLEIQRTEQGDSAMYLCASSLDTGGADTEAFFGQGTRLTVV.

This clone appeared a single time. The chain has TRBV6-6 and TRBJ1-5; D is possibly TRBD1 (6 bases). The CDR3 is made up of 17 amino acids. Germline lookup yields CDR1 MNHNY and CDR2 SVGAGI (reference sequence). V gave up 5 bases and J gave up 4 bases, with 21 bases separating them. The CDR3 is CASSPGARRGWNQPQHF. Here the CDR3 DNA reads TGTGCCAGCAGTCCCGGGGCCCGCAGGGGTTGGAATCAGCCCCAGCATTTT.

The chain links TRBV7-8 to TRBJ2-5, with D tentatively TRBD1 (5 bases). This CDR3 spans 14 amino acids. Germline CDR1 is SGHVS and CDR2 is FQNEAQ. The germline V and J ends were trimmed by 1 base and 5 bases, with 11 bases remaining between them. The CDR3, as DNA: TGTGCCAGCAGCTTAGATGCAGGGTCGGAGACCCAGTACTTC. It codes for CASSLDAGSETQYF.

The V call is TRBV5-1, the J call TRBJ2-1; 11 nucleotides align to TRBD1. Germline CDR1 SGHRS, CDR2 YFSETQ. Trimming removed 4 bases from V and 4 bases from J; junction bases left unmatched: 4. The CDR3 is 15 amino acids. CDR3 sequence reads: CASSGGQGGYNEQFF. CDR3 DNA sequence: TGCGCCAGCAGCGGGGGACAGGGGGGATACAATGAGCAGTTCTTC.

V gene TRBV7-3 combines with J gene TRBJ2-1; TRBD2 matches 12 bases. This CDR3 has 16 residues. CDR1 is SGHTA and CDR2 is FQGTGA in the germline V gene. Losses at the gene ends were 5 bases for V and 10 bases for J; bases not matched to a gene: 12. This CDR3 is CASSLRLAGAWEEQFF. The CDR3 DNA follows: TGTGCCAGCAGCCTACGACTAGCGGGGGCCTGGGAGGAGCAGTTCTTC.

The chain combines TRBV20-1 with TRBJ1-1, with TRBD1 matching 8 bases. The CDR3 has 15 residues. The V and J ends lost 3 bases and 1 base, in that order; junction bases with no gene match: 7. CDR1 is DFQATT and CDR2 is SNEGSKA in the germline V gene (reference sequence). The CDR3 loop reads CSASYRGRPNTEAFF. DNA for the CDR3: TGCAGTGCTAGTTACAGGGGGAGGCCGAACACTGAAGCTTTCTTT.

This sequence joins TRBV6-2 or TRBV6-3 and TRBJ2-5; a weak D match, TRBD2 (7 bases). With 5 bases removed from V and 5 bases from J, the gap between germline ends came to 21 bases. The germline V gene has CDR1 MNHEY and CDR2 SVGEGT. The CDR3 is 16 amino acids. The CDR3 protein is CASSPGWGGAVETQYF. The CDR3 nucleotides read TGTGCCAGCAGTCCCGGGTGGGGGGGGGCAGTGGAGACCCAGTACTTC.

V usage is TRBV5-8 and J usage is TRBJ1-2; a possible D gene is TRBD1 (5 bases). This CDR3 has 12 residues. Between the trimmed V and J ends, which lost 5 bases and 3 bases, there was a span of 8 bases. Looked up from germline, CDR1 is SGHTS and CDR2 is YDEGEE. The CDR3 DNA is TGTGCCAGCAGACTGACAGACTATGGCTACACCTTC. It yields the protein CASRLTDYGYTF.

The sample holds one count of this clone. The chain is built from TRBV6-7 and TRBJ2-3; 8 nucleotides align to TRBD2. TRBV6-7 is labeled an ORF, and its function is uncertain. CDR3 length: 16 amino acids. After removal of 0 bases from V and 1 base from J, the junction contained 3 bases not matched to a gene. The CDR3 coding sequence is TGTGCCAGCAGTTACTCATCCGGGGGGGGCACAGATACGCAGTATTTT. Encoded protein: CASSYSSGGGTDTQYF.

Remarks on this clone: Other DNA sequences from this sample encode an identical CDR3 as well. This chain connects TRBV28 to TRBJ2-7; TRBD1 matches at 7 bases. V shed 7 bases, J shed 1 base, and the junction held 4 bases outside the gene matches. This CDR3 contains 13 residues. The V gene's germline CDR1 is MDHEN and CDR2 SYDVKM. The CDR3 DNA follows: TGTGCCAGCACCGGGACAGTATCCTACGAGCAGTACTTC. Residues: CASTGTVSYEQYF.

This clone has a single count. The chain has TRBV28 and TRBJ2-1; TRBD2 aligns across 11 bases. J was trimmed by 4 bases and V by 1 base; bases with no gene match: 6. The CDR3 consists of 17 residues. Per germline, CDR1 MDHEN and CDR2 SYDVKM. The CDR3 is CASSLSSGGFAYNEQFF. The CDR3 DNA sequence: TGTGCCAGCAGTTTATCTAGCGGGGGGTTCGCTTACAATGAGCAGTTCTTC.

The CDR3 region is CASSQEGLTGRGNQPQHF. The CDR3 region has the DNA TGTGCCAGCAGCCAAGAAGGGTTAACAGGGCGAGGCAATCAGCCCCAGCATTTT. This chain uses TRBV4-2 with TRBJ1-5; possibly TRBD1 for D (6 bases). With 0 bases removed from V and 2 bases from J, the gap between germline ends came to 17 bases. The CDR3 has 18 residues. Germline-derived CDR1 and CDR2 are LGHNA and YNFKEQ.

The J gene is TRBJ2-5, the V gene TRBV19, with D perhaps matching TRBD1 (6 bases). V was cut by 8 bases and J by 3 bases, with 10 bases left in between. Per the germline V gene, CDR1 is LNHDA and CDR2 is SQIVND (reference sequence). This CDR3 region has 12 residues. In nucleotides, the CDR3 is TGTGCCAGTCTGGGACACGAAGAGACCCAGTACTTC. Residues: CASLGHEETQYF.

This clone was detected only a few times. The chain joins TRBV7-2 to TRBJ1-2, with 7 nucleotides matching TRBD1. From germline, CDR1 is SGHTA and CDR2 FQGNSA. This CDR3 region has 14 residues. Trimming removed 1 base from V and 8 bases from J; junction bases left unmatched: 7. CDR3 residues: CASSLGGTVEGYTF. The CDR3 region has the DNA TGTGCCAGCAGCTTAGGGGGGACAGTTGAGGGCTACACCTTC.

The chain uses TRBV7-9 and TRBJ2-2; TRBD2 might be the D (5 bases). V lost 10 bases and J 1 base, leaving 19 bases between the germline ends. The CDR3 consists of 16 residues. CDR1 is SEHNR and CDR2 is FQNEAQ in the germline V gene (reference sequence). CDR3 sequence (DNA): TGTGCCACGAAGGCCGGGGTAGCGAAGAACACCGGGGAGCTGTTTTTT. Translation gives CATKAGVAKNTGELFF.

By share, this clone counts as medium-sized. V usage is TRBV7-9 and J usage is TRBJ2-7; 10 bases line up with TRBD2. The ends lost 1 base at V and 4 bases at J; junction bases unmatched: 7. Germline CDR1 reads SEHNR; CDR2 reads FQNEAQ (reference sequence). The CDR3 has 16 amino acids. This CDR3 is CASSLESGRAPYEQYF. In DNA, the CDR3 is TGTGCCAGCAGCTTAGAAAGCGGGAGGGCTCCTTACGAGCAGTACTTC.

On this clone: The sample holds other DNA sequences that translate to the same CDR3. This sequence joins TRBV7-2 and TRBJ2-5; TRBD2 might be the D (5 bases). Germline values: CDR1 SGHTA, CDR2 FQGNSA. V lost 1 base and J 2 bases, leaving 8 bases between the germline ends. The CDR3 totals 14 residues. CDR3 nucleotides: TGTGCCAGCAGCTTAGGAGGCGGGCAAGAGACCCAGTACTTC. Residues: CASSLGGGQETQYF. Complete variable domain (other parts from reference TRBV7-2 and TRBJ2-5): GAGVSQSPSNKVTEKGKDVELRCDPISGHTALYWYRQSLGQGLEFLIYFQGNSAPDKSGLPSDRFSAERTGGSVSTLTIQRTQQEDSAVYLCASSLGGGQETQYFGPGTRLLVL.

V is TRBV10-3 and J is TRBJ1-5; 9 nucleotides match TRBD1. Germline V gene data show CDR1 as ENHRY and CDR2 as SYGVKD. The CDR3 contains 15 residues. Unmatched junction bases numbered 14, after V lost 10 bases and J lost 7 bases. CDR3 nucleotide sequence: TGTGCCACCGACGAAGGGACAGGGAGGGTGCAGCCCCAGCATTTT. Its protein product is CATDEGTGRVQPQHF.

CDR3 nucleotide sequence: TGTGCCAGCATCCACCTAGGGGGGACAGCCTATGGCTACACCTTC. Translating it yields CASIHLGGTAYGYTF. V and J are TRBV28 and TRBJ1-2; 7 bases map to TRBD1. CDR1 and CDR2 from the germline V gene are MDHEN and SYDVKM. This CDR3 is built from 15 residues. With V trimmed by 7 bases and J by 4 bases, 12 bases remained unmatched.

The gene calls are TRBV7-9 and TRBJ1-1; no clear D gene. Germline V gives CDR1 SEHNR, CDR2 FQNEAQ (reference sequence). The CDR3 is 14 amino acids. V lost 5 bases and J 0 bases, leaving 10 bases between the germline ends. The CDR3 reads CASSINELNTEAFF. DNA for the CDR3: TGTGCCAGCAGCATAAACGAGCTGAACACTGAAGCTTTCTTT. Full variable domain (missing parts from reference TRBV7-9 and TRBJ1-1): DTGVSQNPRHKITKRGQNVTFRCDPISEHNRLYWYRQTLGQGPEFLTYFQNEAQLEKSRLLSDRFSAERPKGSFSTLEIQRTEQGDSAMYLCASSINELNTEAFFGQGTRLTVV.